The 31 T cell receptor beta chains below all came from one sample that was sequenced in a study of response to subunit inactivated influenza vaccine. One entry per CDR3 protein results from TCRdb running MiXCR on the RT-PCR reads. The sample includes 610,000 or so distinct CDR3 sequences, 11% to 15% of them seen just once. Sequencing used PBMCs from blood, obtained roughly 12 days after vaccination. The source is a man between 50 and 59 years old who received an inactivated influenza vaccine.

The chain joins TRBV29-1 to TRBJ1-2; TRBD1 aligns across 9 bases. The CDR3 length is 17 residues. Germline CDR1 SQVTM, CDR2 ANQGSEA. After removal of 0 bases from V and 8 bases from J, the junction contained 16 bases not matched to a gene. The CDR3 loop reads CSVEELIPRTGVYGYTF. In nucleotides, the CDR3 is TGCAGCGTTGAAGAACTTATACCCCGGACAGGGGTGTACGGCTACACCTTC.

In this sample, this clonotype turned up many times. The CDR3 DNA is TGTGCCAGCTGCCCGGCTCGGGGGCCCACAGATACGCAGTATTTT. This encodes CASCPARGPTDTQYF. The rearrangement uses TRBV2 and TRBJ2-3; D tentatively fits TRBD1 or TRBD2 (6 bases each). Looked up from germline, CDR1 is SNHLY and CDR2 is FYNNEI. V lost 8 bases to trimming and J lost 2 bases, with 17 bases between them. This CDR3 has 15 amino acids.

J is TRBJ1-1 and V is TRBV20-1; D may be TRBD1 (6 bases). From germline, CDR1 is DFQATT and CDR2 SNEGSKA (reference sequence). Trimming shortened V by 2 bases and J by 2 bases, and 15 bases separated the two germline ends. The CDR3 runs to 15 residues. CDR3 sequence reads: CSARHTTGLNTEAFF. The CDR3 nucleotides are TGCAGTGCTAGACATACCACAGGGCTAAACACTGAAGCTTTCTTT.

This clonotype showed up just a few times. J is TRBJ1-1 and V is TRBV28; TRBD1 matches 11 bases. Germline V gene lookup returns CDR1 MDHEN and CDR2 SYDVKM. The junction had 7 bases not matched to a gene; V was cut back by 3 bases and J by 7 bases. The CDR3 is 15 amino acids. Here the CDR3 reads CASSFIRDRGGEAFF. The CDR3 nucleotides read TGTGCCAGCAGTTTCATCCGGGACAGGGGGGGTGAAGCTTTCTTT.

This clonotype has a count of ten or more. This sequence joins TRBV7-3 and TRBJ1-1; 7 bases line up with TRBD1. CDR1 and CDR2 from the germline V gene are SGHTA and FQGTGA. The CDR3 length is 13 residues. Unmatched junction bases numbered 5, after V lost 6 bases and J lost 4 bases. In DNA form, the CDR3 reads TGTGCCAGCAGTAGACAGGGTGGCACTGAAGCTTTCTTT. This translates into CASSRQGGTEAFF.

This chain joins TRBV29-1 and TRBJ2-7; 7 bases map to TRBD1. The CDR3 is made up of 14 amino acids. The germline V gene has CDR1 SQVTM and CDR2 ANQGSEA. The V segment lost 4 bases and the J segment 1 base; nucleotides outside the gene matches: 7. CDR3 region: CSVGQGDVSYEQYF. Here the CDR3 DNA reads TGCAGCGTTGGACAGGGCGATGTGTCCTACGAGCAGTACTTC.

This clonotype was detected a few times. The gene calls are TRBV20-1 and TRBJ2-3; 10 positions agree with TRBD2. The CDR3 is 15 amino acids. V was pared by 6 bases and J by 0 bases, with 6 bases of the junction left unmatched. CDR1 is DFQATT, CDR2 SNEGSKA, per germline (reference sequence). CDR3 in amino acids: CSASTSGESTDTQYF. CDR3 nucleotide sequence: TGCAGTGCCAGCACTAGCGGGGAAAGCACAGATACGCAGTATTTT.

This clonotype showed up many times. V usage is TRBV10-3 and J usage is TRBJ2-7, with D perhaps TRBD1 (6 bases). The germline gives CDR1 ENHRY, CDR2 SYGVKD. There are 13 residues in the CDR3. V lost 6 bases, J lost 6 bases, and 15 bases lay in between. CDR3 loop: CAIRLNGGSEQYF. The CDR3 DNA sequence: TGTGCCATCAGACTAAATGGGGGCAGCGAGCAGTACTTC.

V is TRBV11-3 and J is TRBJ2-1, with 10 bases fitting TRBD2. Germline V gene sequence: CDR1 SGHNT, CDR2 YENEEA. There are 14 residues in the CDR3. The V gene end was trimmed by 7 bases and the J gene end by 5 bases; junction bases not matched to a gene: 5. The CDR3 sequence is CASKGSGRDNEQFF. In DNA form, the CDR3 reads TGTGCCAGCAAGGGAAGCGGGAGGGACAATGAGCAGTTCTTC.

CDR3 DNA: TGCAGCTTGGGGCAGGGAGCCATCTCTGAAGAGACCCAGTACTTC. This gives the protein CSLGQGAISEETQYF. This chain links TRBV29-1 with TRBJ2-5; D could derive from TRBD1 or TRBD2 (5 bases each). Germline V gene data show CDR1 as SQVTM and CDR2 as ANQGSEA. The CDR3 totals 15 residues. The germline V and J ends were trimmed by 8 bases and 3 bases, with 22 bases remaining between them.

The chain uses TRBV5-1 and TRBJ2-2; 8 bases match TRBD1. The V gene's germline CDR1 is SGHRS and CDR2 YFSETQ. The CDR3 runs 14 residues. Trimming cost V 7 bases and J 7 bases; bases outside gene matches: 9. The CDR3 protein is CASRRSGGGGELFF. In DNA form, the CDR3 reads TGCGCCAGCCGAAGATCAGGGGGCGGCGGGGAGCTGTTTTTT.

This clonotype occurred a few times. This chain links TRBV9 with TRBJ2-5; 7 bases match TRBD1. Germline V gene data show CDR1 as SGDLS and CDR2 as YYNGEE. V gave up 3 bases and J gave up 5 bases; unmatched junction bases: 10. The CDR3 has 15 amino acids. In DNA, the CDR3 is TGTGCCAGCAGCGCGGAAATTGACAGGGTGGAGACCCAGTACTTC. It codes for CASSAEIDRVETQYF.

The CDR3 spells CASSLGLELAKNIQYF. The DNA for the CDR3 is TGTGCCAGCAGCTTGGGACTAGAGCTAGCCAAAAACATTCAGTACTTC. The V gene is TRBV6-1, the J gene TRBJ2-4, with 8 bases aligning to TRBD2. Germline assignment: CDR1 MNHNS and CDR2 SASEGT. The CDR3 totals 16 residues. With 6 bases clipped from V and 0 bases from J, the junction kept 7 bases outside the gene matches.

The rearrangement joins TRBV11-2 to TRBJ2-7; maybe TRBD1 (6 bases). CDR3 size: 15 residues. V was clipped by 5 bases and J by 1 base, with 15 bases between them. CDR1 is SGHAT and CDR2 is FQNNGV in the germline V gene. CDR3 DNA sequence: TGTGCCAGCAGCCTCGACAGGACCTTGTCCTACGAGCAGTACTTC. This gives the protein CASSLDRTLSYEQYF.

This clonotype was found a few times. This rearrangement joins TRBV18 to TRBJ2-1, with TRBD2 matching 9 bases. With V trimmed by 3 bases and J by 9 bases, 9 bases remained unmatched. From germline, CDR1 is KGHSH and CDR2 LQKENI. There are 15 residues in the CDR3. The CDR3 sequence is CASSPRDSGSREQFF. The CDR3 DNA follows: TGTGCCAGCTCACCTCGGGATAGCGGGAGCCGTGAGCAGTTCTTC.

This chain connects TRBV20-1 to TRBJ1-5, with D possibly being TRBD1 (5 bases). The V end was cut by 1 base, the J end by 0 bases, with 16 bases between. This CDR3 comprises 17 residues. CDR1 DFQATT and CDR2 SNEGSKA come from the germline V gene (reference sequence). The CDR3 bases are TGCAGTGCTAGAGGGCCCAGCGGGGCTGTTAGCAATCAGCCCCAGCATTTT. It encodes CSARGPSGAVSNQPQHF.

V gene TRBV10-2 combines with J gene TRBJ1-2; D perhaps matches TRBD1 (5 bases). The CDR3 extends over 15 amino acids. Trimming removed 2 bases from V and 2 bases from J, with 12 bases in between. Germline V CDR1 and CDR2: WSHSY, SAAADI. CDR3 protein: CASSEPAGPNYGYTF. Here the CDR3 DNA reads TGCGCCAGCAGTGAGCCGGCAGGGCCAAACTATGGCTACACCTTC.

This chain joins TRBV5-1 and TRBJ2-3; a weak D match, TRBD2 (6 bases). Trimming cost V 4 bases and J 2 bases, with 14 bases left between them. This CDR3 is 15 amino acids long. Germline CDR1 and CDR2: SGHRS and YFSETQ. This CDR3 is CASSGAGSLTDTQYF. The DNA for the CDR3 is TGCGCCAGCAGCGGCGCGGGGTCCCTCACAGATACGCAGTATTTT.

This clonotype was picked up a small number of times. The chain recombines TRBV6-2 or TRBV6-3 with TRBJ2-7, with TRBD2 matching 15 bases. Trimming removed 5 bases from V and 2 bases from J; junction bases left unmatched: 13. This CDR3 region has 19 residues. Per the germline V gene, CDR1 is MNHEY and CDR2 is SVGEGT. CDR3 sequence (DNA): TGTGCCAGCAGTCCCTATCCGGGACTAGCGGGGGGTTCTCCCTACGAGCAGTACTTC. Encoded protein: CASSPYPGLAGGSPYEQYF.

V and J are TRBV12-3 or TRBV12-4 and TRBJ2-1; D may be TRBD1 or TRBD2 (6 bases each). The ends were cut back, 5 bases at V and 8 bases at J, with 13 bases in the middle. This CDR3 comprises 13 residues. CDR3 DNA: TGTGCCAGCAGTCCACGGGGGCAGGATGAGCAGTTCTTC. Protein sequence: CASSPRGQDEQFF.

Concerning this clonotype: Given a much more abundant clone one base away, this may be a read error. This chain uses TRBV7-2 with TRBJ2-3; D gene unclear. Germline loops: CDR1 SGHTA, CDR2 FQGNSA. CDR3 length: 14 amino acids. V was pared by 4 bases and J by 1 base, with 9 bases between. The CDR3 bases are TGTGCCAGCAGCTCCGCCAGTGGCACAGATACGCAGTATTTT. Its protein is CASSSASGTDTQYF.

This sequence joins TRBV2 and TRBJ1-3; D unclear. The V end was cut by 2 bases, the J end by 4 bases, with 9 bases between. From germline, CDR1 is SNHLY and CDR2 FYNNEI. There are 14 residues in the CDR3. The CDR3 loop reads CASSEFRSGNTIYF. CDR3 nucleotide sequence: TGTGCCAGCAGTGAATTTCGGTCCGGAAACACCATATATTTT. The full variable domain, completed using reference TRBV2 and TRBJ1-3, is EPEVTQTPSHQVTQMGQEVILRCVPISNHLYFYWYRQILGQKVEFLVSFYNNEISEKSEIFDDQFSVERPDGSNFTLKIRSTKLEDSAMYFCASSEFRSGNTIYFGEGSWLTVV.

This clonotype was recorded a few times. V and J are TRBV20-1 and TRBJ2-7; 9 nucleotides match TRBD2. The CDR3 length is 15 residues. The V gene's germline CDR1 is DFQATT and CDR2 SNEGSKA (reference sequence). V trimming: 0 bases; J trimming: 4 bases; junction bases outside the gene matches: 7. The CDR3 protein is CSARDTLAGTYEQYF. Here the CDR3 DNA reads TGCAGTGCTAGAGATACCCTAGCGGGAACATACGAGCAGTACTTC.

By frequency in the sample, this clonotype is medium-sized. The V call is TRBV2, the J call TRBJ2-2, with 7 positions matching TRBD1. This CDR3 has 18 amino acids. Germline CDR1 reads SNHLY; CDR2 reads FYNNEI. V lost 8 bases, J lost 0 bases, and 15 bases stayed unmatched. CDR3 in DNA: TGTGCCAGCTACCTGAGGGGACAGTCCCCTACGAACACCGGGGAGCTGTTTTTT. This translates into CASYLRGQSPTNTGELFF. Supplemented by reference TRBV2 and TRBJ2-2, the full variable domain reads EPEVTQTPSHQVTQMGQEVILRCVPISNHLYFYWYRQILGQKVEFLVSFYNNEISEKSEIFDDQFSVERPDGSNFTLKIRSTKLEDSAMYFCASYLRGQSPTNTGELFFGEGSRLTVL.

There are many counts of this clonotype. The chain links TRBV6-5 to TRBJ2-2; tentatively, D is TRBD1 (5 bases). The CDR3 contains 15 residues. V lost 0 bases to trimming and J lost 1 base, with 6 bases between them. Germline CDR1 and CDR2: MNHEY and SVGAGI. In DNA form, the CDR3 reads TGTGCCAGCAGTTACTCCGACAGGAACACCGGGGAGCTGTTTTTT. This encodes CASSYSDRNTGELFF.

The rearrangement uses TRBV10-3 and TRBJ2-7, with TRBD1 as a possible D gene (6 bases). V lost 0 bases to trimming and J lost 2 bases, with 11 bases between them. From germline, CDR1 is ENHRY and CDR2 SYGVKD. The CDR3 is 15 residues long. The CDR3 loop is CAISESPGVPYEQYF. The DNA for the CDR3 is TGTGCCATCAGTGAGTCGCCAGGGGTTCCCTACGAGCAGTACTTC.

This clonotype was counted between two and nine times. The chain has TRBV12-3 or TRBV12-4 and TRBJ1-5, with D perhaps TRBD1 (5 bases). The CDR3 length is 14 residues. V lost 2 bases to trimming and J lost 7 bases, with 12 bases between them. CDR3 sequence (DNA): TGTGCCAGCAGTTTAATCGGGGGTGGCCAGCCCCAGCATTTT. Translated: CASSLIGGGQPQHF.

V and J are TRBV18 and TRBJ2-1, with D perhaps TRBD1 (6 bases). V dropped 2 bases and J dropped 5 bases, with 10 bases sitting between them. The CDR3 is 14 amino acids. Germline V lookup: CDR1 KGHSH, CDR2 LQKENI. The CDR3 DNA sequence: TGTGCCAGCTCACCATTGTACAGGGACAATGAGCAGTTCTTC. Translating it yields CASSPLYRDNEQFF.

This clonotype has a handful of counts. The chain carries TRBV28 and TRBJ2-1; 7 nucleotides align to TRBD2. V lost 2 bases and J lost 1; bases outside the gene matches: 5. Germline-derived CDR1 and CDR2 are MDHEN and SYDVKM. This CDR3 is 16 amino acids long. CDR3 amino acids: CASSLGRALSYNEQFF. The DNA of the CDR3 is TGTGCCAGCAGTTTAGGGAGGGCCCTATCCTACAATGAGCAGTTCTTC.

The chain couples TRBV20-1 to TRBJ2-7; D remains unclear. Per the germline V gene, CDR1 is DFQATT and CDR2 is SNEGSKA (reference sequence). This CDR3 is 15 amino acids long. The ends were cut back, 5 bases at V and 7 bases at J, with 24 bases in the middle. The CDR3 DNA reads TGCAGTGCTGTCAGAGTAGCTAACCGGTGGGATGAGCAGTACTTC. Translation: CSAVRVANRWDEQYF.

This clonotype showed up many times. The chain joins TRBV7-8 to TRBJ2-1; 7 bases line up with TRBD2. Trimming at V came to 5 bases and at J to 7 bases, leaving 20 bases not matched to a gene. The V gene's germline CDR1 is SGHVS and CDR2 FQNEAQ. This CDR3 spans 18 amino acids. The CDR3 DNA reads as TGTGCCAGCAGCACACCCTGGACTAGTGGGGTTCGCGTAAATGAGCAGTTCTTC. Translated, it gives CASSTPWTSGVRVNEQFF.